The 5 T cell receptor beta chains given below trace back to one sample, sequenced in a study of OX40 agonist ivuxolimab in advanced cancers. Repertoires were generated with immunoSEQ multiplex PCR, while TCRdb's copy carries only in-frame clones and drops some. This sample carries under 75,000 clones, approximately 83% of them seen once, and the ten largest clones take approximately 0.73%. Sequenced material: CD4+ or CD8+ T cells sorted from blood, taken in a trial of the OX40 agonist ivuxolimab. All receptors come from an adult with an advanced solid tumor such as melanoma, head and neck, liver or kidney cancer.

The rearrangement joins TRBV27 to TRBJ1-6, with no clear D. The CDR3 covers 13 residues. V gave up 5 bases and J gave up 6 bases, with 8 bases separating them. Germline loops: CDR1 MNHEY, CDR2 SMNVEV (reference sequence). CDR3 DNA: TGTGCCAGCAGTGTACCGGGTAATTCACCCCTCCACTTT. This translates into CASSVPGNSPLHF.

This clone appeared once. This rearrangement joins TRBV7-2 to TRBJ1-1; no definite D call. V was cut by 1 base and J by 11 bases, with 14 bases left in between. CDR1 is SGHTA, CDR2 FQGNSA, per germline. The length of the CDR3 is 13 residues. The CDR3 reads CASSLDHPSRAFF. The CDR3 DNA is TGTGCCAGCAGCTTAGACCACCCTTCGAGGGCTTTCTTT.

This clone was recorded only once. The J gene is TRBJ2-4, the V gene TRBV10-3; the D gene is possibly TRBD1 (6 bases). Germline V lookup: CDR1 ENHRY, CDR2 SYGVKD. Between the trimmed V and J ends, which lost 6 bases and 8 bases, there was a span of 11 bases. The CDR3 contains 12 residues. The CDR3, as DNA: TGTGCCATCAGCAGGACAGCGGACATTCAGTACTTC. Translation gives CAISRTADIQYF.

The CDR3 nucleotides read TGTGCCAGCAGGGGGGCTAGCGGGAGTTTTTACGAGCAGTACTTC. Encoded protein: CASRGASGSFYEQYF. This chain connects TRBV28 to TRBJ2-5; 10 bases are shared with TRBD2. With the DNA end fitting TRBJ2-7 better, the J assignment may be wrong. Germline assignment: CDR1 MDHEN and CDR2 SYDVKM. The CDR3 consists of 15 residues.

The gene calls are TRBV7-6 and TRBJ1-6; D call uncertain. The CDR3 runs to 14 residues. V was shortened by 3 bases and J by 6 bases, with 9 bases between the two germline ends. CDR1 and CDR2 (germline): SGHVS, FNYEAQ. The CDR3 spells CASSLTDLNSPLHF. As DNA, the CDR3 is TGTGCCAGCAGCTTGACGGACCTTAATTCACCCCTCCACTTT.